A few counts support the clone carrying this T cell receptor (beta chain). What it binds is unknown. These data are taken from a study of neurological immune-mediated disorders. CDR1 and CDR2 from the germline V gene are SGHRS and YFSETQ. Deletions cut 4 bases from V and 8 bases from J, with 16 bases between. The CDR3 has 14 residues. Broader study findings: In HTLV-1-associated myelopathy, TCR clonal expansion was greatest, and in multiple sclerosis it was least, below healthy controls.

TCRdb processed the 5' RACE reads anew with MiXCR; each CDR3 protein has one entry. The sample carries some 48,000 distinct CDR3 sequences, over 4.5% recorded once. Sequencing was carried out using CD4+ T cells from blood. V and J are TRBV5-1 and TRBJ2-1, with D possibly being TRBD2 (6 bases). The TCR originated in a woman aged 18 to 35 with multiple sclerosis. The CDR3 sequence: CASSPEGSEDEQFF. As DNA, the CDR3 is TGCGCCAGCAGCCCGGAGGGGTCGGAGGATGAGCAGTTCTTC.